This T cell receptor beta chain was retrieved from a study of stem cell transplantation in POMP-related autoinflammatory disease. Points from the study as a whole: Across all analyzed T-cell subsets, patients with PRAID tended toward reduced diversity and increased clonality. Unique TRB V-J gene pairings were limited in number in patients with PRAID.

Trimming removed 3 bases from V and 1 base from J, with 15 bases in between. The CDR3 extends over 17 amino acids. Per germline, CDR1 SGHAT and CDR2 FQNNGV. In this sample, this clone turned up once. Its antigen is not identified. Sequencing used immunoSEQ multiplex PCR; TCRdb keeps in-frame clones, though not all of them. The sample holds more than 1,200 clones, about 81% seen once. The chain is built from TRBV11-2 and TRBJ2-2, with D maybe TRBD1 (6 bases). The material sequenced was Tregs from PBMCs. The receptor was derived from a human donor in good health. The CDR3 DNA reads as TGTGCCAGCAGCTTGGTAAAGGGACACCTGAACACCGGGGAGCTGTTTTTT. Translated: CASSLVKGHLNTGELFF.